This T cell receptor (beta chain) derives from a study of T-cell reconstitution after alpha-beta-depleted transplantation in children. Whole-study findings and limits: Reportedly, alpha-beta T cells present about two months post-transplant originated from several hundred expanded clones of graft origin. By one year post-transplant, T-cell counts and diversity largely arose from T cells that were newly produced.

Using unique molecular identifiers, the investigators prepared the TCRbeta library. Using its own MiXCR run on the PCR reads, TCRdb lists one record per CDR3 protein. The data show fewer than 700,000 distinct CDR3 sequences, approximately 12% seen once. About this clonotype itself: The antigen remains unidentified.

This receptor was taken from a male patient younger than 18 who had a stem cell transplant for acute myeloid leukemia, so the T cells may come from the graft donor. Here the sequenced sample was PBMCs, mostly from graft donor cells, taken 360 days after TCRalphabeta/CD19-depleted stem cell transplant.

The CDR3 here is CASRTSHSNQPQHF. The CDR3 DNA sequence: TGTGCCAGCAGGACTTCACATAGCAATCAGCCCCAGCATTTT. The chain links TRBV6-2 or TRBV6-3 to TRBJ1-5, with D unresolved. Germline CDR1 is MNHEY and CDR2 is SVGEGT. The CDR3 contains 14 residues. With 6 bases removed from V and 0 bases from J, the gap between germline ends came to 9 bases.